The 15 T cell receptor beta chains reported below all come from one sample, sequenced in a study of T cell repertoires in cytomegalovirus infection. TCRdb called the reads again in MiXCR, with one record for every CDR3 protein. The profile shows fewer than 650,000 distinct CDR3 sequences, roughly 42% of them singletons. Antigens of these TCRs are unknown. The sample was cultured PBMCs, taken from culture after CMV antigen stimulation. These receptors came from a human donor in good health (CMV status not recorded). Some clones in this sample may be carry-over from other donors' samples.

The CDR3 sequence is CASSSRFGDTEAFF. The CDR3 DNA sequence: TGTGCCAGCAGCTCCCGATTTGGAGACACTGAAGCTTTCTTT. The rearrangement joins TRBV7-8 to TRBJ1-1; D uncertain. The CDR3 contains 14 residues. Trimming removed 4 bases from V and 3 bases from J, with 12 bases in between. The germline V gene has CDR1 SGHVS and CDR2 FQNEAQ. Combining the CDR3 with reference TRBV7-8 and TRBJ1-1 gives the whole variable domain GAGVSQSPRYKVAKRGQDVALRCDPISGHVSLFWYQQALGQGPEFLTYFQNEAQLDKSGLPSDRFFAERPEGSVSTLKIQRTQQEDSAVYLCASSSRFGDTEAFFGQGTRLTVV.

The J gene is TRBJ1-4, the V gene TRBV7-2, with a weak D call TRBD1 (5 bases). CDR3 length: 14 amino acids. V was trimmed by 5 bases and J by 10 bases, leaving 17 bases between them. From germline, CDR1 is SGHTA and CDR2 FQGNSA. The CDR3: CASSRGGGIAKLFF. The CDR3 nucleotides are TGTGCCAGCAGCCGGGGGGGGGGGATAGCAAAACTGTTTTTT.

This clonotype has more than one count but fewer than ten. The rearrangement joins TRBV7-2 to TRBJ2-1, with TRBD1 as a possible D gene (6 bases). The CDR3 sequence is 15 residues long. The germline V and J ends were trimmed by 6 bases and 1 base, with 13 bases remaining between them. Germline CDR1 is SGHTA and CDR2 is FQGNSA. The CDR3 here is CASRIKGVSYNEQFF. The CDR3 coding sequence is TGTGCCAGCAGAATTAAGGGGGTTTCCTACAATGAGCAGTTCTTC.

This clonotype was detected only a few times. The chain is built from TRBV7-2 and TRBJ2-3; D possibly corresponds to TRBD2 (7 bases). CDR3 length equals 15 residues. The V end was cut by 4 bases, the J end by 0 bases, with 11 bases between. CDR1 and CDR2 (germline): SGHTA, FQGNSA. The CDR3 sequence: CASSSGGTSTDTQYF. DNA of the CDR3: TGTGCCAGCAGCTCGGGGGGCACTAGCACAGATACGCAGTATTTT.

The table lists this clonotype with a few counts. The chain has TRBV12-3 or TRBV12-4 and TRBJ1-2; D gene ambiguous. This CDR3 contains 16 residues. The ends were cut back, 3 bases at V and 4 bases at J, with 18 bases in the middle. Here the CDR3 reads CASSFRAGLPGYGYTF. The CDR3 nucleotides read TGTGCCAGCAGTTTTAGGGCAGGACTTCCCGGCTATGGCTACACCTTC.

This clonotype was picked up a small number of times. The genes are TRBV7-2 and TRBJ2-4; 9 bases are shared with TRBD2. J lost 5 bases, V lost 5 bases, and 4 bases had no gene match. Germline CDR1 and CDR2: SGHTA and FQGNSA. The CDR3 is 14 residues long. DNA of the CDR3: TGTGCCAGCAGCACCCCTAGCGGGGAAAACATTCAGTACTTC. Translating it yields CASSTPSGENIQYF.

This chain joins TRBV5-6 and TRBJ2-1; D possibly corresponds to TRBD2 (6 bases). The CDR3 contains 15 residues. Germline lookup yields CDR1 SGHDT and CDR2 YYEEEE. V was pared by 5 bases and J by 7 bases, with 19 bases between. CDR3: CASSFHLASANEQFF. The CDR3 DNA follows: TGTGCCAGCAGTTTCCATCTAGCGTCGGCTAATGAGCAGTTCTTC. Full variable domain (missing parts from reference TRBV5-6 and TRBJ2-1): DAGVTQSPTHLIKTRGQQVTLRCSPKSGHDTVSWYQQALGQGPQFIFQYYEEEERQRGNFPDRFSGHQFPNYSSELNVNALLLGDSALYLCASSFHLASANEQFFGPGTRLTVL.

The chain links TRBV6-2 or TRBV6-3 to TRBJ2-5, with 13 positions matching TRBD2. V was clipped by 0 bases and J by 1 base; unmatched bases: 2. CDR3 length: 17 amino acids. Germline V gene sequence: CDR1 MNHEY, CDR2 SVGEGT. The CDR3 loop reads CASSYSTSGRSQETQYF. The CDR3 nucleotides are TGTGCCAGCAGTTACTCGACTAGCGGGAGGAGCCAAGAGACCCAGTACTTC.

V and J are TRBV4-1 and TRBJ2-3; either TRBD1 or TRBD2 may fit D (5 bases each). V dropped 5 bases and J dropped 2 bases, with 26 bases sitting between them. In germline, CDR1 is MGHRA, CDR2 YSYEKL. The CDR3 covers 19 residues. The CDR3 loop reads CASSLTAPYGREATDTQYF. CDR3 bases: TGCGCCAGCAGCTTGACAGCCCCATATGGGAGAGAAGCCACAGATACGCAGTATTTT.

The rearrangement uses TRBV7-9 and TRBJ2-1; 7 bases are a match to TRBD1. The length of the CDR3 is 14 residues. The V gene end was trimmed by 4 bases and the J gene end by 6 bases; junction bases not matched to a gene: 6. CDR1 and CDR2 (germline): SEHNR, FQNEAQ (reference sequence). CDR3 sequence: CASSYDRVGNEQFF. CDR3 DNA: TGTGCCAGCAGCTACGACAGGGTTGGCAATGAGCAGTTCTTC.

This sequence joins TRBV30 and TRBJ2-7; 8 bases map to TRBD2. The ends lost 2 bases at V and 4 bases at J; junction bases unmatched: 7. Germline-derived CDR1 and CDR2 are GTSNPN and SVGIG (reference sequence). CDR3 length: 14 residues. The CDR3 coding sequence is TGTGCCTGGAGTCACGGGAGGGCCCTATACGAGCAGTACTTC. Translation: CAWSHGRALYEQYF.

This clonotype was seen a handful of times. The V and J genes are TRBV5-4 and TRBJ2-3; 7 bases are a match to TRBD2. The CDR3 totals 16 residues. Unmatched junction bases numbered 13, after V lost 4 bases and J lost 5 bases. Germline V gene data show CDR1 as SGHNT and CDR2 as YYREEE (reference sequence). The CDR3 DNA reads TGTGCCAGCAGCCCAACGTGGGCGTCGGGGGGAGATACGCAGTATTTT. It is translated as CASSPTWASGGDTQYF.

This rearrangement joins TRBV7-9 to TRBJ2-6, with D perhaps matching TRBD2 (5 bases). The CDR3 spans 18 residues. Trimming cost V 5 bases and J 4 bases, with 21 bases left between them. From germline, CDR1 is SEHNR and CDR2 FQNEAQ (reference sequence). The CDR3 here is CASSATRVDLGGANVLTF. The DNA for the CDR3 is TGTGCCAGCAGCGCCACGCGGGTGGATTTGGGGGGGGCCAACGTCCTGACTTTC.

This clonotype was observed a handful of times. Here the CDR3 DNA reads TGTGCCAGCAGCTTAGGGTGGGGGGGCACAGATACGCAGTATTTT. Encoded protein: CASSLGWGGTDTQYF. The rearrangement joins TRBV7-8 to TRBJ2-3; TRBD2 might be the D (6 bases). CDR1 SGHVS and CDR2 FQNEAQ come from the germline V gene. Deletions cut 1 base from V and 1 base from J, with 9 bases between. The CDR3 extends over 15 amino acids.

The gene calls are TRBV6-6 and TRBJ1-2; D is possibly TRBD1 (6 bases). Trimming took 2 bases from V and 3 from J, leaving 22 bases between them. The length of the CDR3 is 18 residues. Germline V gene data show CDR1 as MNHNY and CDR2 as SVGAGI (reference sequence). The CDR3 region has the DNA TGTGCCAGCAGTTACGTTGAAGTTGGGGGGCGCACGGACTATGGCTACACCTTC. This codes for CASSYVEVGGRTDYGYTF.